The 19 T cell receptor beta chains listed next were all sequenced from one sample in a study of shared clonotypes between healthy human individuals. Terminally differentiated effector memory CD45RA+ cells were excluded from the naive CD8 cells, which were CD45RO-negative and positively selected for CCR7. Profiled with immunoSEQ multiplex PCR; TCRdb holds only in-frame clones, not every one. The repertoire holds about 2 million clones, with approximately 95% as singletons. The sequenced sample consisted of naive CD8+ T cells sorted from blood. The origin of the receptors is a man between 18 and 29 years old in good health.

The chain joins TRBV19 to TRBJ1-3; no definite D call. V lost 9 bases, J lost 3 bases, and 24 bases lay in between. Germline V CDR1 and CDR2: LNHDA, SQIVND (reference sequence). This CDR3 is built from 17 residues. The CDR3 loop reads CASTLSFGEAYGNTIYF. CDR3 in DNA: TGTGCCAGCACCCTGAGTTTCGGGGAGGCTTATGGAAACACCATATATTTT.

The chain combines TRBV10-3 with TRBJ1-1, with unresolved D. This CDR3 comprises 13 residues. CDR1 and CDR2 from the germline V gene are ENHRY and SYGVKD. Between the trimmed V and J ends, which lost 3 bases and 0 bases, there was a span of 5 bases. CDR3 coding DNA: TGTGCCATCAGTGAAGAGGTGAACACTGAAGCTTTCTTT. Protein sequence: CAISEEVNTEAFF.

The chain combines TRBV19 with TRBJ1-4; D remains unclear. The germline V gene encodes CDR1 LNHDA and CDR2 SQIVND (reference sequence). Trimming pared 7 bases from V and 0 bases from J, leaving 12 bases between. The CDR3 has 15 amino acids. The CDR3 loop reads CASIGGDATNEKLFF. In nucleotides, the CDR3 is TGTGCCAGTATTGGCGGGGATGCAACTAATGAAAAACTGTTTTTT.

The chain carries TRBV5-6 and TRBJ2-6; D might be TRBD1 (6 bases). V shed 5 bases and J shed 2 bases, with 14 bases lying between them. Germline CDR1 reads SGHDT; CDR2 reads YYEEEE. This CDR3 is built from 16 residues. Here the CDR3 DNA reads TGTGCCAGCAGGTTCGACAGGTCTGCTGGGGCCAACGTCCTGACTTTC. The encoded protein is CASRFDRSAGANVLTF.

The chain recombines TRBV7-9 with TRBJ1-1; D uncertain. Germline CDR1 reads SEHNR; CDR2 reads FQNEAQ (reference sequence). Trimming removed 8 bases at V and 2 bases at J, with 9 bases between. The CDR3 runs 12 residues. The CDR3: CASVEVNTEAFF. The DNA for the CDR3 is TGTGCCAGCGTGGAGGTTAACACTGAAGCTTTCTTT.

A note on this clone: This sample also contains other DNA sequences that code for the same CDR3. The chain joins TRBV27 to TRBJ2-1; D gene unclear. The CDR3 is 13 residues long. Germline-derived CDR1 and CDR2 are MNHEY and SMNVEV (reference sequence). Trimming stripped 2 bases from V and 8 bases from J, with 10 bases between. In DNA, the CDR3 is TGTGCCAGCAGTTTAGAAGGCTTCGATGAGCAGTTCTTC. It yields the protein CASSLEGFDEQFF.

The gene calls are TRBV27 and TRBJ2-7, with TRBD1 matching 7 bases. The CDR3 is made up of 18 amino acids. J gave up 0 bases and V 3 bases, and 14 bases lay outside the gene matches. Germline V gives CDR1 MNHEY, CDR2 SMNVEV (reference sequence). This chain's CDR3 is CASSLFAPTGMNSYEQYF. DNA for the CDR3: TGTGCCAGCAGTTTGTTCGCCCCGACAGGGATGAACTCCTACGAGCAGTACTTC.

The chain is built from TRBV5-6 and TRBJ2-3, with TRBD2 matching over 8 bases. The ends lost 0 bases at V and 5 bases at J; junction bases unmatched: 14. The CDR3 sequence is 18 residues long. Germline loops: CDR1 SGHDT, CDR2 YYEEEE. Written as DNA, the CDR3 is TGTGCCAGCAGCTTGGTGGGAGAGTTAGCGGGGTGGATAGATACGCAGTATTTT. It is translated as CASSLVGELAGWIDTQYF.

V usage is TRBV13 and J usage is TRBJ2-3; TRBD2 matches 9 bases. The CDR3 covers 16 residues. CDR1 PRHDT and CDR2 FYEKMQ come from the germline V gene (reference sequence). The V and J ends lost 5 bases and 4 bases, in that order; junction bases with no gene match: 10. This chain's CDR3 is CASSTGLAGVADTQYF. The CDR3 bases are TGTGCCAGCAGCACAGGTTTAGCGGGAGTAGCAGATACGCAGTATTTT.

This chain uses TRBV7-8 with TRBJ2-7; weak D call: TRBD1 (6 bases). V was trimmed by 4 bases and J by 2 bases, leaving 12 bases between them. The CDR3 is made up of 14 amino acids. Germline CDR1 is SGHVS and CDR2 is FQNEAQ. Here the CDR3 reads CASSSGQPTYEQYF. The DNA for the CDR3 is TGTGCCAGCAGCTCTGGACAGCCGACCTACGAGCAGTACTTC.

The chain recombines TRBV27 with TRBJ2-1; D tentatively fits TRBD1 or TRBD2 (6 bases each). The germline gives CDR1 MNHEY, CDR2 SMNVEV (reference sequence). The CDR3 has 15 amino acids. V shed 6 bases and J shed 6 bases, with 18 bases lying between them. The chain's CDR3 is CASRQTGASLNEQFF. The CDR3 DNA reads TGTGCCAGCAGACAAACGGGGGCTAGCCTCAATGAGCAGTTCTTC.

This chain joins TRBV7-9 and TRBJ2-5, with a possible D match to TRBD2 (5 bases). Between the trimmed V and J ends, which lost 5 bases and 2 bases, there was a span of 9 bases. CDR3 length: 13 residues. The germline gives CDR1 SEHNR, CDR2 FQNEAQ (reference sequence). This chain's CDR3 is CASSPWEQETQYF. The CDR3 DNA follows: TGTGCCAGCAGCCCCTGGGAGCAAGAGACCCAGTACTTC.

V usage is TRBV27 and J usage is TRBJ2-5, with 7 bases identical to TRBD1. V shed 2 bases and J 5 bases; nucleotides not matched to a gene: 8. CDR3 length equals 15 residues. Germline V gene lookup returns CDR1 MNHEY and CDR2 SMNVEV (reference sequence). The CDR3 DNA is TGTGCCAGCAGTTTAGGGCTAGCCAGGGGGGAGACCCAGTACTTC. It specifies CASSLGLARGETQYF.

The chain recombines TRBV5-1 with TRBJ2-1, with TRBD2 identical over 12 bases. The length of the CDR3 is 15 residues. Per germline, CDR1 SGHRS and CDR2 YFSETQ. With V trimmed by 3 bases and J by 7 bases, 5 bases remained unmatched. The CDR3 region is CASSYRTSGDNEQFF. CDR3 nucleotide sequence: TGCGCCAGCAGCTACCGGACTAGCGGGGATAATGAGCAGTTCTTC.

CDR3 sequence reads: CASSQTRQAAYEQYF. In nucleotides, the CDR3 is TGCGCCAGCAGCCAAACTAGACAGGCGGCCTACGAGCAGTACTTC. The gene calls are TRBV4-1 and TRBJ2-7, with D tentatively TRBD1 (6 bases). Germline V lookup: CDR1 MGHRA, CDR2 YSYEKL. The CDR3 is 15 residues long. Trimming removed 2 bases from V and 2 bases from J, with 13 bases in between.

The chain joins TRBV18 to TRBJ1-2, with D possibly matching TRBD1 (5 bases). V shed 5 bases and J shed 4 bases, with 11 bases lying between them. The CDR3 consists of 13 residues. Germline V lookup: CDR1 KGHSH, CDR2 LQKENI. CDR3: CASSEAGVYGYTF. The CDR3 DNA reads as TGTGCCAGCTCAGAAGCGGGGGTCTATGGCTACACCTTC.

The J gene is TRBJ2-7, the V gene TRBV4-2, with 10 bases that match TRBD1. In germline, CDR1 is LGHNA, CDR2 YNFKEQ. V gave up 2 bases and J gave up 4 bases; unmatched junction bases: 11. The CDR3 runs to 17 residues. In nucleotides, the CDR3 is TGTGCCAGCAGCCAACCGTACATCGGGACAGGGGTTTACGAGCAGTACTTC. Its translation: CASSQPYIGTGVYEQYF.

The chain uses TRBV10-3 and TRBJ1-4; no definite D call. The germline V gene has CDR1 ENHRY and CDR2 SYGVKD. V was pared by 4 bases and J by 3 bases, with 15 bases between. The CDR3 runs 16 residues. CDR3 region: CAISAPPDTSNEKLFF. CDR3 coding DNA: TGTGCCATCAGTGCCCCCCCGGATACGTCTAATGAAAAACTGTTTTTT.

V usage is TRBV11-2 and J usage is TRBJ1-1, with D maybe TRBD1 (6 bases). Per germline, CDR1 SGHAT and CDR2 FQNNGV. The length of the CDR3 is 15 residues. V was clipped by 0 bases and J by 3 bases, with 11 bases between them. The CDR3 sequence: CASSLEMEGDTEAFF. CDR3 bases: TGTGCCAGCAGCTTAGAAATGGAGGGGGACACTGAAGCTTTCTTT.